This T cell receptor (beta chain) was recovered during a study of cytomegalovirus exposure and HLA in healthy donors. About the research overall: From some 190 million T cells, an earlier analysis saw 120 million or so unique TCR beta sequences. Of 398 genotyped donors, about 81% clustered with self-reported Caucasian donors.

The germline V gene encodes CDR1 SEHNR and CDR2 FQNEAQ (reference sequence). Between the trimmed V and J ends, which lost 4 bases and 1 base, there was a span of 5 bases. The CDR3 contains 13 residues. The PCR employed 60 Vbeta primers together with 13 Jbeta primers. The data were produced by immunoSEQ multiplex PCR, yet TCRdb's version contains in-frame clones alone and is incomplete. The sample contains some 95,000 clones, approximately 71% of which appear only once. This receptor was taken from a young woman in good health and CMV-seropositive. The V and J genes are TRBV7-9 and TRBJ2-4; weak D call: TRBD1 (5 bases). The material sequenced was PBMCs. The CDR3 nucleotides are TGTGCCAGCAGCTCAGGGGCCAAAAACATTCAGTACTTC. It yields the protein CASSSGAKNIQYF.